This passage covers 5 T cell receptor beta chains from one sample sequenced in a study of Ad26.COV2.S vaccination and SARS-CoV-2 variants. Generated by immunoSEQ multiplex PCR, the TCRdb table keeps only in-frame clones and is missing some. The data hold under 250,000 clones, with around 88% observed a single time. The treatment here: 15 to 20 received Ad26.COV2.S at low or high dose, single or two shots; 5 received placebo; per-sample allocation not given. At day 63 after the first vaccine or placebo injection, samples were drawn. Sequencing was performed on peripheral blood, taken in a trial of Ad26.COV2.S vaccine versus placebo. These receptors were collected from a person between 18 and 65 years old who received the Ad26.COV2.S COVID-19 vaccine or a placebo.

The chain links TRBV7-2 to TRBJ2-3, with D possibly matching TRBD1 (5 bases). The CDR3 totals 14 residues. Germline-derived CDR1 and CDR2 are SGHTA and FQGNSA. V dropped 7 bases and J dropped 7 bases, with 18 bases sitting between them. The chain's CDR3 is CASTPRWGSNTQYF. The CDR3 DNA reads TGTGCCAGCACCCCAAGGTGGGGCTCGAATACGCAGTATTTT.

J is TRBJ2-7 and V is TRBV4-2; TRBD2 is a possible D gene (6 bases). The CDR3 is 15 residues long. V dropped 0 bases and J dropped 0 bases, with 9 bases sitting between them. CDR1 is LGHNA, CDR2 YNFKEQ, per germline. The CDR3 DNA reads TGTGCCAGCAGCCAAGATGCCGGGAGCTCCTACGAGCAGTACTTC. Protein sequence: CASSQDAGSSYEQYF.

The rearrangement links TRBV3-1 (or the pseudogene TRBV3-2) to TRBJ2-5; 11 nucleotides match TRBD2. The CDR3 loop spans 17 amino acids. Trimming took 1 base from V and 2 from J; bases not matched to a gene: 6. From germline, CDR1 is LGHDT and CDR2 YNNKEL (reference sequence). CDR3 coding DNA: TGTGCCAGCAGCCAAGGGGCTAGCGGGGGGTCACAAGAGACCCAGTACTTC. The encoded protein is CASSQGASGGSQETQYF.

V usage is TRBV4-3 and J usage is TRBJ2-2; TRBD1 matches 7 bases. V was pared by 4 bases and J by 1 base, with 6 bases of the junction left unmatched. The CDR3 extends over 16 amino acids. Germline V gives CDR1 LGHNA, CDR2 YSLEER. CDR3 bases: TGCGCCAGCAGCCCTAGGGACAGATTGAACACCGGGGAGCTGTTTTTT. This translates into CASSPRDRLNTGELFF.

The chain joins TRBV10-3 to TRBJ2-7; 7 positions match TRBD2. J lost 6 bases, V lost 0 bases, and 8 bases had no gene match. CDR1 is ENHRY and CDR2 is SYGVKD in the germline V gene. There are 15 residues in the CDR3. The CDR3 sequence: CAISESTAGLGEQYF. DNA for the CDR3: TGTGCCATCAGTGAGTCGACAGCGGGGCTTGGCGAGCAGTACTTC.